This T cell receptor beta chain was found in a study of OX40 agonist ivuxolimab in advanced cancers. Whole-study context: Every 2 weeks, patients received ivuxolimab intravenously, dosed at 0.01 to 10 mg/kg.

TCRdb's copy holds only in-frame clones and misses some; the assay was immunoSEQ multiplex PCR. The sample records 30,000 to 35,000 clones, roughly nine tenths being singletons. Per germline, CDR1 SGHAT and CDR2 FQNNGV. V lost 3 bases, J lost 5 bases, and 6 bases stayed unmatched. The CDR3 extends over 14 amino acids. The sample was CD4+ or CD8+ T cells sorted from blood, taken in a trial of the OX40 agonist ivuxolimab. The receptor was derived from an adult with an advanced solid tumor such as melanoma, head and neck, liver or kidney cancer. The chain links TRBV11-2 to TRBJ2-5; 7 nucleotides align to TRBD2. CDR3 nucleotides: TGTGCCAGCAGCTTCTTTGCGGGAGAGGAGACCCAGTACTTC. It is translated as CASSFFAGEETQYF.